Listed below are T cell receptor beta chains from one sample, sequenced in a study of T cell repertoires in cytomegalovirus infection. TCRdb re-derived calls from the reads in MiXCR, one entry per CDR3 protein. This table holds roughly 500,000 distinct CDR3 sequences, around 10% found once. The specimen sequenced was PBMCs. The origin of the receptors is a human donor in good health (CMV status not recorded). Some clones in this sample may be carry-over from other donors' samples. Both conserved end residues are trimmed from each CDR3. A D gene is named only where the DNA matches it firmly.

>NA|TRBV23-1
ASSQNRDILAKNIQY
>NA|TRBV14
ASSLGLPDTQY
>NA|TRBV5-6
ASSSGGGDQPQH
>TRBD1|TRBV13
ASSQRTGVLKEKLF
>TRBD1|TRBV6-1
ASWTQGAGGEQY
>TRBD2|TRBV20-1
SAPGLANGETQY
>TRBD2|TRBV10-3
AISGFPTSGTRETQY
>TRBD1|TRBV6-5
ASSYRTGYAGELF
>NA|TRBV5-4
ASTARSTDTQY
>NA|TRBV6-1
ASSLRVGEAF
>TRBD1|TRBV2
ASSEGWDRGNSRQPQH
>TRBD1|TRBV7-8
ASSLAQGQGVPTSHEQY
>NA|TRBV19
ASSPGQGGLREGNEQF
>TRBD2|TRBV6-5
ASSYSRGTSGNTGELF
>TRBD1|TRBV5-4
ASSFGQGFGEQY
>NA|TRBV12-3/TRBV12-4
ASSLFFRVWETQY
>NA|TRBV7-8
ASSSGQYQQPQH
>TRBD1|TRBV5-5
ASSFLDRSLSYEQY
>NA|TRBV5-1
ASSADREGGELF
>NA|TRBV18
ASSADRNGYT
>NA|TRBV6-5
ASHLPGANTEAF
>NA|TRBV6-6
ASEYRDTDTQY
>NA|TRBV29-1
SAQGAWENEQF